This T cell receptor (beta chain) emerged from a study of blood T cells in healthy people across ages. Study-wide results and limits: Donors of long life had a larger count of naive CD4+ cells and greater diversity than aged donors. Per million T cells, TCR beta diversity dropped about linearly as age rose. Possibly, changes in expanded clonotypes were confounded because donor CMV status was unknown.

The individuals who served as donors were healthy Caucasians living in Russia, aged roughly 6 to 100. In the case of this clonotype: The antigen is undetermined.

PCR was performed a second time for about 7 to 12 cycles using a sample-barcoded 5' primer and a J-beta primer mix. Using its own MiXCR run on the 5' RACE reads, TCRdb lists one record per CDR3 protein. The sample lists hundreds of thousands of distinct CDR3 sequences; 35% to 50% were seen once. This CDR3 region has 14 residues. Per germline, CDR1 SGHTA and CDR2 FQGNSA. The V gene lost 1 base and the J gene lost 1 base, with 8 bases spanning the gap. The chain uses TRBV7-2 and TRBJ2-7; no definite D call. The sample taken for sequencing was blood. The receptor's source is a man aged 80 or over in good health. CDR3 DNA sequence: TGTGCCAGCAGCTTAGACTTCGGGTCCTACGAGCAGTACTTC. The encoded protein is CASSLDFGSYEQYF.